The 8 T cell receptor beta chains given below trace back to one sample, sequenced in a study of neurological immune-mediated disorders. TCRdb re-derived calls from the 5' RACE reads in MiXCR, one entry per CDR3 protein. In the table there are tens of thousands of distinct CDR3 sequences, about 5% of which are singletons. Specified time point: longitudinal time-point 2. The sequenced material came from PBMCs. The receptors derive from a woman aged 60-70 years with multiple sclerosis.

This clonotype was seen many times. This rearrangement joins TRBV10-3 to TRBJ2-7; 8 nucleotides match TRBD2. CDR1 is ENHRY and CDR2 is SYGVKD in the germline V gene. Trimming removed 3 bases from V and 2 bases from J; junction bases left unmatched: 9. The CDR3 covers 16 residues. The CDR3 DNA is TGTGCCATCAGTGAAGTCGGGCGGGGGGTCACCTACGAGCAGTACTTC. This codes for CAISEVGRGVTYEQYF.

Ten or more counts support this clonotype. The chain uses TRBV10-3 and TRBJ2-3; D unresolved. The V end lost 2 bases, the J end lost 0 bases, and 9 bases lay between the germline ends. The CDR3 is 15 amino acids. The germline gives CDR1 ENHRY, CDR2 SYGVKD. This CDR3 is CAISETPGSTDTQYF. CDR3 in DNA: TGTGCCATCAGTGAGACCCCTGGGAGCACAGATACGCAGTATTTT.

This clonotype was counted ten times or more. The CDR3 nucleotides are TGCAGTGCTAGGGGAGGCCGGGGGGGAGTCTATGGCTACACCTTC. Translating it yields CSARGGRGGVYGYTF. The chain joins TRBV20-1 to TRBJ1-2, with D possibly matching TRBD1 (5 bases). Germline V gene data show CDR1 as DFQATT and CDR2 as SNEGSKA (reference sequence). This CDR3 contains 15 residues. V was trimmed by 3 bases and J by 4 bases, leaving 18 bases between them.

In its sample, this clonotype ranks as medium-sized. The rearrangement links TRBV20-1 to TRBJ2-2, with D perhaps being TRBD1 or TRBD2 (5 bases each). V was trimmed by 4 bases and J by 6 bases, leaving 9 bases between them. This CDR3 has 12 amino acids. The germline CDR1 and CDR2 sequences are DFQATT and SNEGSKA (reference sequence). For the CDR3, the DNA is TGCAGTGCTAAGGGGAGAGCCGGGGAGCTGTTTTTT. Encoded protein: CSAKGRAGELFF.

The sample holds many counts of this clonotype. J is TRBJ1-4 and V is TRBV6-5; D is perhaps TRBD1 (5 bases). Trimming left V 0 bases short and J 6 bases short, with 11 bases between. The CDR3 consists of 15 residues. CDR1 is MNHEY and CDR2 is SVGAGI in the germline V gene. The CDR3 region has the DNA TGTGCCAGCAGTTACTCCGACAGCTGGCATGAAAAACTGTTTTTT. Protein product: CASSYSDSWHEKLFF.

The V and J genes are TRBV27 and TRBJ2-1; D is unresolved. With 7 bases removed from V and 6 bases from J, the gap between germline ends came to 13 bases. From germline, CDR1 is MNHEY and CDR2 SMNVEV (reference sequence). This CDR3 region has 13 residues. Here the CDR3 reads CASTLLGFNEQFF. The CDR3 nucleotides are TGTGCCAGCACCCTGCTGGGCTTCAATGAGCAGTTCTTC.

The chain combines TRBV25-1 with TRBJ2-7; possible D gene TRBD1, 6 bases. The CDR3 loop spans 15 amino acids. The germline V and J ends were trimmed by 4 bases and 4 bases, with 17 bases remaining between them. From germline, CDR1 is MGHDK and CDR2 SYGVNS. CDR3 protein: CASSVVTGSPYEQYF. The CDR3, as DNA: TGTGCCAGCAGTGTGGTGACAGGTTCACCATACGAGCAGTACTTC.

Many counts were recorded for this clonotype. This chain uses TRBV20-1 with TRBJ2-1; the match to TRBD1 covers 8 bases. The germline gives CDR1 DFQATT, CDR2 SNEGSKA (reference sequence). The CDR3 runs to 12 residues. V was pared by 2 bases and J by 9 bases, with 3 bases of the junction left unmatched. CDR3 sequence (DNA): TGCAGTGCTAGACAGGGGGCGGGTGAGCAGTTCTTC. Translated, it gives CSARQGAGEQFF.